This T cell receptor (beta chain) was sequenced in a study of Ad26.COV2.S vaccination and SARS-CoV-2 variants. As for the study in general: Donor participated within the Ad26.COV2.S arm of the COV1001 trial. Ad26.COV2.S given intramuscularly, once or twice 56 days apart. General study results and limits: The TCR-based breadth and depth measures might underestimate overall T cell responses.

The table came from immunoSEQ multiplex PCR; TCRdb's copy has only in-frame clones and leaves some out. The data contain hundreds of thousands of clones, roughly nine tenths of them singletons. As to treatment: around 19 received Ad26.COV2.S at low or high dose, single or two shots; about 5 received placebo; per-sample allocation not given. Samples were taken on day 63 after the first vaccine or placebo injection. From germline, CDR1 is SGHTA and CDR2 FQGNSA. After removal of 1 base from V and 6 bases from J, the junction contained 6 bases not matched to a gene. This CDR3 contains 16 residues. This clone occurred once. Its antigen is not identified.

This clonotype was obtained from a person aged 18-60 years who received the Ad26.COV2.S COVID-19 vaccine or a placebo. Source: peripheral blood, taken in a trial of Ad26.COV2.S vaccine versus placebo. This chain connects TRBV7-2 to TRBJ2-2, with TRBD1 matching over 9 bases. The CDR3 DNA follows: TGTGCCAGCAGCTTAGGAGGGACAGGGTACCCCGGGGAGCTGTTTTTT. Amino acids: CASSLGGTGYPGELFF.